This TCR beta chain was recorded in a study of blood T cell repertoires in COVID-19 (dated by TCRdb to about 2020). For the study in its entirety: Samples covering the acute and convalescent phases of COVID-19 were provided by collaborators in the United States, Italy and Spain. The material from the prospective study consisted of cDNA or gDNA derived from T cells, B-cell-depleted T cells, or PBMCs. A freely available public database, intended as a resource for researchers studying the immune response to SARS-CoV-2, is where the repertoires were released. Samples came from the ongoing ImmuneRACE study (first 160 participants) plus 1,254 subjects from 6 global collaborators. A de-identified subject ID, COVID-19 status, age in years and sex were almost always included in the sample metadata. Where available, HLA class I and class II types were taken from metadata supplied by the sample provider and were not determined by assay-based typing. The dataset comprised deeply sampled blood TCRbeta repertoires from subjects exposed to, actively infected with, or recovered from COVID-19.

Including the terminal cysteine and phenylalanine, the CDR3 comprises 14 residues. Just the 42-base CDR3 DNA is kept, in frame starting at base 1. CDR1 and CDR2, looked up from the germline V gene (reference sequence), are LGHDT and YNNKEL. Trimming removed 4 bases from V and 7 bases from J, leaving 14 bases between the germline ends. The immunoSEQ Assay, a bias-controlled multiplex PCR, was used to amplify TCRbeta CDR3 regions from genomic DNA. In the source study's methods: Within the assay, amplification of reference gene primers was used to estimate how many nucleated cells each sample contained. To quantify the absolute abundance of each unique TCRbeta CDR3 rearrangement, sequence reads were collapsed and filtered. For each sample, productive Simpson clonality was calculated by taking the square root of Simpson's diversity index across productive rearrangements. As stored in TCRdb, this immuneACCESS dataset retains in-frame rearrangements with V and J assigned. A fraction of the clones does not appear; measured against another copy, unresolved V genes explain less than half of the discrepancy, and the remainder lacks a known reason. From that table come the V and J calls and clone size; the DNA was used to work out D and trimming. Recorded for this sample are fewer than 200,000 clones; around four fifths of them occurred a single time. The ten most abundant clones make up more than 7.5% of the sample.

At one collaborating source in Seattle, patients were enrolled during active infection and were followed longitudinally through the course of disease. The collaborating institutions used their own protocols to collect whole blood in K2EDTA tubes. Collaborator samples were shipped for TCRbeta analysis as frozen whole blood, isolated PBMCs, or DNA extracted from either sample type. This clone was recorded only once. The antigen this receptor binds is unknown. No base quality values were provided; no much bigger clone lies one nucleotide off. Results the study describes overall, beyond this receptor: The quantity of clinical and demographic metadata differed by source and by participant and was supplied without curation.

The V gene is TRBV3-1 (or the pseudogene TRBV3-2) and the J gene is TRBJ1-5; the D gene assignment is ambiguous. The sequencing sample was made of peripheral blood. The clonotype originates from a woman aged 70-85 years with COVID-19, enrolled during active disease. In nucleotides, the sequence is TGTGCCAGCAGCCCCCGGGAGAGTAAGCAGCCCCAGCATTTT. Its amino acids are CASSPRESKQPQHF.